The source of this T cell receptor beta chain is a study of patients and donors after allogeneic stem cell transplantation. The V gene end was trimmed by 3 bases and the J gene end by 4 bases; junction bases not matched to a gene: 5. The CDR3 extends over 15 amino acids. Germline V gives CDR1 DFQATT, CDR2 SNEGSKA (reference sequence). One entry per CDR3 protein, called by TCRdb with MiXCR from the RT-PCR reads. The sample lists tens of thousands of distinct CDR3 sequences; about 44% were seen once. Source material: blood, either unsorted or a sorted T cell fraction (not recorded which). The gene calls are TRBV20-1 and TRBJ1-5; TRBD1 agrees at 11 bases. The receptor was isolated from a human donor who was either an allogeneic HSCT recipient or a stem cell or donor lymphocyte infusion donor (not recorded which). It is not recorded whose cells these are; they may come from a transplant donor. This CDR3 is CSASPGTGGNQPQHF. DNA of the CDR3: TGCAGTGCTAGTCCCGGGACAGGGGGGAATCAGCCCCAGCATTTT.